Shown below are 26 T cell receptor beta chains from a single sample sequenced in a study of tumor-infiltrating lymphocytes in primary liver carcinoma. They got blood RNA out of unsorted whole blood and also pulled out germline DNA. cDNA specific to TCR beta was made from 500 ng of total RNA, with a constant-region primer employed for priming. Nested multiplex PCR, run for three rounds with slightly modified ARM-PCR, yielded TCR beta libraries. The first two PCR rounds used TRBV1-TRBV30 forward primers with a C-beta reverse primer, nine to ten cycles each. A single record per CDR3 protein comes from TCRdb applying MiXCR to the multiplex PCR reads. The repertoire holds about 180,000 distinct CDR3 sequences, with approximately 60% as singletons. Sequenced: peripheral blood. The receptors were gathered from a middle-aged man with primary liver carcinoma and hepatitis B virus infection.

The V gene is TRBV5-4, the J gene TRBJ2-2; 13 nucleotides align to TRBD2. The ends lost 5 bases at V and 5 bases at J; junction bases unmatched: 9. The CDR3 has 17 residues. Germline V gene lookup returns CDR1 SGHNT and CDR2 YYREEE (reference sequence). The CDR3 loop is CASSDPGLAGSTGELFF. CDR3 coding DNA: TGTGCCAGCAGTGACCCGGGACTAGCGGGAAGTACCGGGGAGCTGTTTTTT.

For the CDR3, the DNA is TGCGCCAGCAGCTTGGCTGGAGCGGATGAGCAGTTCTTC. The encoded protein is CASSLAGADEQFF. The chain recombines TRBV5-1 with TRBJ2-1, with a tentative D call TRBD2 (5 bases). V lost 0 bases and J lost 8, with 9 bases in between. The CDR3 covers 13 residues. Germline V gene data show CDR1 as SGHRS and CDR2 as YFSETQ.

CDR3 DNA sequence: TGCGCCAGCAGCTTGGATGTCGGGGGAGGTACGCAGTATTTT. The encoded protein is CASSLDVGGGTQYF. This chain joins TRBV5-1 and TRBJ2-3; maybe TRBD2 (6 bases). CDR3 length: 14 amino acids. The germline gives CDR1 SGHRS, CDR2 YFSETQ. V lost 0 bases, J lost 8 bases, and 13 bases lay in between.

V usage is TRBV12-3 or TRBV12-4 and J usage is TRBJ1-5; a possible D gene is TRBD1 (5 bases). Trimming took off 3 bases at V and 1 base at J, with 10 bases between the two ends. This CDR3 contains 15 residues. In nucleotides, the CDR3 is TGTGCCAGCAGTTTCACAGGTGGCAGCAATCAGCCCCAGCATTTT. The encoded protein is CASSFTGGSNQPQHF.

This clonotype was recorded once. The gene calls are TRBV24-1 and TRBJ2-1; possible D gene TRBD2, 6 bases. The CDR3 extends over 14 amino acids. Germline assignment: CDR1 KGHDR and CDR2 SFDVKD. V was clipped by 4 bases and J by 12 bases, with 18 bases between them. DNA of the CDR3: TGTGCCACCAGTGACTTGTGGGAGGCCCGGGGGCAGTTCTTC. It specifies CATSDLWEARGQFF.

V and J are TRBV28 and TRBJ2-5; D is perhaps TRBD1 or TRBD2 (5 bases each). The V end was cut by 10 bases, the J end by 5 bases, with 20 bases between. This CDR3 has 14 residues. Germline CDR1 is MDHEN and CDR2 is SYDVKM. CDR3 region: CATSRDVLWETQYF. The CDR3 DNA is TGTGCCACCTCCCGGGACGTCTTATGGGAGACCCAGTACTTC.

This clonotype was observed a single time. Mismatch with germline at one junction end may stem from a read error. CDR3 nucleotide sequence: TGTGCCAGCGCCGAACCGGGACTGGCTTTTTACGAGCAATACTTC. The encoded protein is CASAEPGLAFYEQYF. This chain joins TRBV12-3 or TRBV12-4 and TRBJ2-7; weak D call: TRBD2 (6 bases). This CDR3 has 15 residues.

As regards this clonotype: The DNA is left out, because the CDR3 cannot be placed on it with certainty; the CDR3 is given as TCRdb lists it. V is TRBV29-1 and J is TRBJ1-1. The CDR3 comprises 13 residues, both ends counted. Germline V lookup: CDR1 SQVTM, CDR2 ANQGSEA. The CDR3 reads CSVVGWGAIEASF.

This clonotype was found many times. The CDR3 loop reads CASSQTPGQTQETQYF. The CDR3 DNA is TGCGCCAGCAGCCAAACACCTGGACAGACTCAAGAGACCCAGTACTTC. V is TRBV4-1 and J is TRBJ2-5, with TRBD1 as a possible D gene (6 bases). Trimming pared 2 bases from V and 2 bases from J, leaving 15 bases between. There are 16 residues in the CDR3. Germline lookup yields CDR1 MGHRA and CDR2 YSYEKL.

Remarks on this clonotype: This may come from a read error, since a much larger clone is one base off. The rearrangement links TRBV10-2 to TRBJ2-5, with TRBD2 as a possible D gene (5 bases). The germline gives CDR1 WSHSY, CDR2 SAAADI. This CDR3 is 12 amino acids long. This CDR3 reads CASGSVKEIQYF. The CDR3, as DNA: TGCGCCAGCGGGAGCGTCAAAGAGATCCAGTACTTC.

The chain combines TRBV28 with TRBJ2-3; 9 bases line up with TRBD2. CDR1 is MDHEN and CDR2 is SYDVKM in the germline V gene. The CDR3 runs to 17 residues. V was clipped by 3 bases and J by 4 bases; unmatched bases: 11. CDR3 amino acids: CASSLVGLAEAADTQYF. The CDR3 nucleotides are TGTGCCAGCAGTTTGGTGGGACTAGCAGAAGCGGCAGATACGCAGTATTTT.

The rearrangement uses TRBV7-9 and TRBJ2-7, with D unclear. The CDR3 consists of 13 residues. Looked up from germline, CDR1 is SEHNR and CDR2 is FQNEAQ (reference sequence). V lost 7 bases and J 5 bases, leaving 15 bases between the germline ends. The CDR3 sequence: CASTWGENHEQYF. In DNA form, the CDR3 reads TGTGCCAGCACCTGGGGTGAGAACCACGAGCAGTACTTC.

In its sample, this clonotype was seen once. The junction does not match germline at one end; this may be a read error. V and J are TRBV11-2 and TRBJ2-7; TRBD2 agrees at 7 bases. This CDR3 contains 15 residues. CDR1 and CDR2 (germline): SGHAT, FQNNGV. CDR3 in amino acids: CASSASWTRVYEQCF. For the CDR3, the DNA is TGTGCCAGCAGCGCCAGCTGGACTAGGGTCTACGAGCAGTGCTTC.

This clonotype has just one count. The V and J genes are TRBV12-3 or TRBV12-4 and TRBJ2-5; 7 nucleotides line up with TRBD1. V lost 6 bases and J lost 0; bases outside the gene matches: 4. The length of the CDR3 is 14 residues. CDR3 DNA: TGTGCCAGCAGGCCCGACAGGGACCAAGAGACCCAGTACTTC. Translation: CASRPDRDQETQYF.

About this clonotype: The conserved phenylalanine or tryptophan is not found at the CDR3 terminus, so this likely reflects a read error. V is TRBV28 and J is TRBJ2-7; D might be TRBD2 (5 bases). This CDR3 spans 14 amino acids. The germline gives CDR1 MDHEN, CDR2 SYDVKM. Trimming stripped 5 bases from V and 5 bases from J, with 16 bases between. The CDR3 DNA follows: TGTGCCAGCAGTATACTAGAGGGAGACCACGAGCAGTACTTA. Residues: CASSILEGDHEQYL.

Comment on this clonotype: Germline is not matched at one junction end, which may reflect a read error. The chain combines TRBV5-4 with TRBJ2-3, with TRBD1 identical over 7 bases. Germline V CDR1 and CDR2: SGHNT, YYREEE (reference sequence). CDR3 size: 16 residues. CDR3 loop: CASSPGPDRHSDTRYF. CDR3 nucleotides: TGTGCCAGCAGCCCCGGCCCGGACAGGCACTCAGATACGCGGTATTTT.

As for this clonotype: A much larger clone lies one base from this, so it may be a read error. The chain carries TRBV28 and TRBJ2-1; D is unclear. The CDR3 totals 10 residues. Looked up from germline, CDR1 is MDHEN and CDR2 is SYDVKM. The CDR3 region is CVSRANEQFF. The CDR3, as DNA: TGTGTCAGCAGAGCCAATGAGCAGTTCTTC.

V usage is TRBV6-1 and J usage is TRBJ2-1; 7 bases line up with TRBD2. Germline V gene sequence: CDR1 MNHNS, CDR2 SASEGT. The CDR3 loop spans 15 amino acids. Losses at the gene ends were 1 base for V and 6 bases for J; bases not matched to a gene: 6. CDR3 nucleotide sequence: TGTGCCAGCAGTGAAGTACTAGCGAGGGGCAATGAGCAGTTCTTC. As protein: CASSEVLARGNEQFF.

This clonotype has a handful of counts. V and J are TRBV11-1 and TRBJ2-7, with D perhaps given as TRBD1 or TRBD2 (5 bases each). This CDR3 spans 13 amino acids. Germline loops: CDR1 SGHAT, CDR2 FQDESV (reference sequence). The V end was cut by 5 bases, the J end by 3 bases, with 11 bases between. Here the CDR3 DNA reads TGTGCCAGCAGCCCAAGGGGACGCTACGAGCAGTACTTC. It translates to CASSPRGRYEQYF.

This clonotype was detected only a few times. The CDR3 region has the DNA TGTGCCATCAGTGAGTCCTTGGACGGGATGGGAAATGAGCAGTTCTTC. Protein: CAISESLDGMGNEQFF. V usage is TRBV10-3 and J usage is TRBJ2-1; D is possibly TRBD2 (5 bases). CDR1 is ENHRY, CDR2 SYGVKD, per germline. The CDR3 has 16 residues. V lost 0 bases to trimming and J lost 7 bases, with 16 bases between them.

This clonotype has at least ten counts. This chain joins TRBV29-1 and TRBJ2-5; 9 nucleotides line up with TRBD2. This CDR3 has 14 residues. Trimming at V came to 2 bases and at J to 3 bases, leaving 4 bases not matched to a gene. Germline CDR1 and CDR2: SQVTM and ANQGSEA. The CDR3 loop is CSVEWASGKETQYF. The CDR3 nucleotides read TGCAGCGTTGAATGGGCTAGCGGGAAAGAGACCCAGTACTTC.

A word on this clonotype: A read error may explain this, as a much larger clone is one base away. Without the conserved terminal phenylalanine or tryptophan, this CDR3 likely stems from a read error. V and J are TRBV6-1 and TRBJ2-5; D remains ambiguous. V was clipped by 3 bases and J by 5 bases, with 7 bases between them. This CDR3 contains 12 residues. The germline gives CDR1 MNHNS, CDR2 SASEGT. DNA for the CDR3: TGTGCCAGCAGTGAGAGTCGGGAGACCCAGTACTCC. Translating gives CASSESRETQYS.

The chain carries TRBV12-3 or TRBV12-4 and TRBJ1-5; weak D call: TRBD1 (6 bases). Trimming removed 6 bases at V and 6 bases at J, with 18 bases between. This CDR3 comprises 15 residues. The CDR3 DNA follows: TGTGCCAGCAGCCCGAGGATAGGGGGAGGTCAGCCCCAGCATTTT. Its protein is CASSPRIGGGQPQHF.

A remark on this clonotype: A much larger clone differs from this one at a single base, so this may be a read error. Here the CDR3 DNA reads TGTGCCAGCATCCGAAACCAAGAGACCCAGTACTTC. Translated, it gives CASIRNQETQYF. This chain uses TRBV11-2 with TRBJ2-5; D unclear. With 7 bases removed from V and 0 bases from J, the gap between germline ends came to 6 bases. The CDR3 has 12 amino acids. Germline V gives CDR1 SGHAT, CDR2 FQNNGV.

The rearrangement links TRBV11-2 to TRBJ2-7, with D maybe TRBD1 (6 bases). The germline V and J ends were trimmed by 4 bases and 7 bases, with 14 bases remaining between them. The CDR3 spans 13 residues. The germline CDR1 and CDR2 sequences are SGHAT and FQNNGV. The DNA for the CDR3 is TGTGCCAGCAGCTCCGTACAGGGTAGTGAGCAGTACTTC. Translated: CASSSVQGSEQYF.

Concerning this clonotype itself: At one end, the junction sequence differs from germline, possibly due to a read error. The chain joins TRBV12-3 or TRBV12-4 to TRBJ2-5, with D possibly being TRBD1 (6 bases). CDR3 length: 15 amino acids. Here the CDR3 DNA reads TGTGCCAGAAGTCAGGGGACCCCCATGTCGGGGACCCAGAACTTC. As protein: CARSQGTPMSGTQNF.